The clone carrying this TCR beta chain appeared once. Its antigen is still unknown. These data are taken from a study of blood T cells in healthy people across ages. Study results and caveats: Per million T cells, the diversity of TCR beta decreased roughly linearly as age advanced.

Sample-barcoded 5' priming and a J-beta primer mix drove a second PCR of 7 to 11 cycles. Each cDNA was tagged by a template-switch adaptor containing 12 random nucleotides. Samples each returned at least 3 million CDR3-containing paired-end reads. TCRdb itself ran the 5' RACE reads through MiXCR, one entry per CDR3 protein. The table shows about 600,000 distinct CDR3 sequences, with around 50% occurring only once. Researchers collected about 9.7 milliliters of peripheral blood from every single donor. The CDR3 consists of 14 residues. Trimming left V 1 base short and J 3 bases short, with 9 bases between. CDR1 is MNHNS and CDR2 is SASEGT in the germline V gene.

This TCR came from an elderly man in good health. This chain connects TRBV6-1 to TRBJ2-5; D call uncertain. Material for sequencing was blood. CDR3 DNA sequence: TGTGCCAGCAGTGAAGGGTATGGAGAAGAGACCCAGTACTTC. It codes for CASSEGYGEETQYF.